Below, 9 T cell receptor beta chains from the same sample are listed, as sequenced in a study of regulatory T cells in long-lasting Graves disease. Time point indicated: newly diagnosed GD, antithyroid drugs for less than 3 months. RNA from PBMCs was the source of the TCR library. Investigators prepared the TCR beta libraries by applying iRepertoire HTBI primers and Arm-PCR of CDR3 regions. TCRdb used MiXCR to reprocess the multiplex PCR reads, holding one entry per CDR3 protein. The data contain roughly 380,000 distinct CDR3 sequences, around 15% of them singletons. The sequencing here drew on peripheral blood mononuclear cells (PBMCs), taken at new diagnosis, from a patient treated with antithyroid drugs. These receptors were obtained from a female donor with Graves disease.

As concerns this clonotype: Just one base apart from a much larger clone, this may be a read error. DNA of the CDR3: TGTGCCAGCAGTTTCACAGCCGCGAATGAGCAGTACTTC. Translating gives CASSFTAANEQYF. V is TRBV12-3 or TRBV12-4 and J is TRBJ2-7; D not certain. CDR3 length: 13 amino acids. V was cut by 3 bases and J by 7 bases, with 13 bases left in between.

About this clonotype itself: A read error is likely here: a far larger clone is one base away. The chain recombines TRBV12-3 or TRBV12-4 with TRBJ2-3; the D is unclear. The CDR3 sequence is 14 residues long. In DNA, the CDR3 is TGTGCCGGCAGCTTAACGTTACCCACAGATACGCAGTATTTT. It translates to CAGSLTLPTDTQYF.

This clonotype was counted ten times or more. The gene calls are TRBV5-1 and TRBJ2-1, with TRBD2 matching over 9 bases. Germline assignment: CDR1 SGHRS and CDR2 YFSETQ. The CDR3 has 15 amino acids. Germline trimming cut 4 bases from V and 9 bases from J; bases unmatched to any gene: 11. CDR3 coding DNA: TGCGCCAGCAGCCCCGGGACTAGCACTTGGGGTGAGCAGTTCTTC. Encoded protein: CASSPGTSTWGEQFF. Drawing the rest from reference TRBV5-1 and TRBJ2-1, the complete variable domain is KAGVTQTPRYLIKTRGQQVTLSCSPISGHRSVSWYQQTPGQGLQFLFEYFSETQRNKGNFPGRFSGRQFSNSRSEMNVSTLELGDSALYLCASSPGTSTWGEQFFGPGTRLTVL.

The chain couples TRBV5-1 to TRBJ1-6; D is unclear. This CDR3 contains 15 residues. Germline assignment: CDR1 SGHRS and CDR2 YFSETQ. V was clipped by 2 bases and J by 7 bases, with 13 bases between them. The CDR3 sequence: CASSLTLLKNSPLHF. The CDR3 DNA reads as TGCGCCAGCAGCTTAACCCTACTCAAGAATTCACCCCTCCACTTT.

Note on this clonotype: A far larger clone differs by one base, so this is likely a read error. The V call is TRBV6-5, the J call TRBJ2-5; TRBD1 or TRBD2 may be the D gene (5 bases each). The CDR3 is 15 amino acids. Germline-derived CDR1 and CDR2 are MNHEY and SVGAGI. The CDR3 DNA reads TGTGCCAGCTGTTACATCGGGACCTACCAAGAGACCCAGTACTTC. Protein: CASCYIGTYQETQYF.

The chain uses TRBV28 and TRBJ1-5; a possible D gene is TRBD1 (5 bases). The CDR3 has 14 amino acids. V was cut by 5 bases and J by 5 bases, with 13 bases left in between. Looked up from germline, CDR1 is MDHEN and CDR2 is SYDVKM. The CDR3: CASSPVHRYQPQHF. CDR3 DNA sequence: TGTGCCAGCAGTCCCGTTCACAGGTATCAGCCCCAGCATTTT.

This clonotype showed up just a few times. Possible read error: a much larger clone is one base away. This rearrangement joins TRBV6-2 or TRBV6-3 to TRBJ2-6; 7 bases are a match to TRBD1. CDR3 length equals 15 residues. V lost 4 bases to trimming and J lost 2 bases; unmatched junction nucleotides: 2. Germline V gives CDR1 MNHEY, CDR2 SVGEGT. The CDR3 region has the DNA TGTGCCAGCAGTTTCGGGACAGCTGGGGCCAACGTCCTGACTTTC. Its protein is CASSFGTAGANVLTF.

This clonotype showed up many times. J is TRBJ1-2 and V is TRBV6-2 or TRBV6-3; D is perhaps TRBD1 (6 bases). V lost 4 bases and J 0 bases, leaving 12 bases between the germline ends. In germline, CDR1 is MNHEY, CDR2 SVGEGT. CDR3 length: 15 residues. CDR3 DNA: TGTGCCAGCAGTTCGGACAGACTTTCTAACTATGGCTACACCTTC. Its translation is CASSSDRLSNYGYTF.

This clonotype occurred a few times. Possible read error: a much larger clone is one base away. This chain links TRBV6-2 or TRBV6-3 with TRBJ1-2, with 8 nucleotides matching TRBD1. V lost 2 bases to trimming and J lost 0 bases; unmatched junction nucleotides: 2. Germline CDR1 MNHEY, CDR2 SVGEGT. The CDR3 length is 15 residues. For the CDR3, the DNA is TGTGCCAGCAGTTACGGGACAGGAGCTAACTATGGCTACACCTTC. This codes for CASSYGTGANYGYTF.